Given below is one T cell receptor beta chain in context. In the same sample, other DNA sequences code for this CDR3. Positive CCR7 selection of CD45RO-negative cells yielded the naive CD8 cells, and terminally differentiated effector memory CD45RA+ cells were excluded. The entry originates in a study of shared clonotypes between healthy human individuals. Each subset's genomic DNA was shared equally among a number of immunoSEQ plates. Clones were sequenced by immunoSEQ multiplex PCR, and TCRdb holds only the in-frame ones, with some missing. The repertoire holds over 800,000 clones, with 85% to 95% as singletons. Trimming left V 4 bases short and J 0 bases short, with 10 bases between. CDR1 SQVTM and CDR2 ANQGSEA come from the germline V gene. There are 13 residues in the CDR3.

The origin of this receptor is a man aged 30 to 45 in good health. The specimen sequenced was naive CD8+ T cells sorted from blood. The chain carries TRBV29-1 and TRBJ2-7, with unresolved D. For the CDR3, the DNA is TGCAGCGTTGTTTGGAGTGTCTCCTACGAGCAGTACTTC. This sequence encodes CSVVWSVSYEQYF.